These T cell receptor beta chains were read from a single sample in a study of monozygotic twins with cystic fibrosis. Assay: immunoSEQ multiplex PCR; the TCRdb copy retains only in-frame clones and omits some. The sample lists about 19,000 clones; around 97% were seen once. Sequenced input: blood. These receptors were taken from a woman in her thirties with cystic fibrosis. The CDR3 runs from the conserved cysteine through the conserved F or W. D genes are given only for firm matches. Clone size is given for some rows only: seen once, a few or many times, or a class if the clone is expanded.

clone size: -
V gene: TRBV5-6
J gene: TRBJ1-4
D gene: -
CDR3 DNA: TGTGCCAGCAGCTCCGCTAACAGGGCCGCTAATGAAAAACTGTTTTTT
CDR3 protein: CASSSANRAANEKLFF

clone size: -
V gene: TRBV7-8
J gene: TRBJ1-3
D gene: -
CDR3 DNA: TGTGCCAGCAGCTCCGGGACCTACTCTGGAAACACCATATATTTT
CDR3 protein: CASSSGTYSGNTIYF

clone size: -
V gene: TRBV5-4
J gene: TRBJ1-2
D gene: -
CDR3 DNA: TGTGCCAGCAGCTTGGCCGGTAACGGGGGAGCGGGCTATGGCTACACCTTC
CDR3 protein: CASSLAGNGGAGYGYTF

clone size: -
V gene: TRBV6-5
J gene: TRBJ1-6
D gene: -
CDR3 DNA: TGTGCCAGCAGTTTGGGACTCTCCTTTCCCCTCCACTTT
CDR3 protein: CASSLGLSFPLHF

clone size: -
V gene: TRBV4-1
J gene: TRBJ2-3
D gene: -
CDR3 DNA: TGCGCCAGCAGCCAAGAACTACGGGGATTAACAGATACGCAGTATTTT
CDR3 protein: CASSQELRGLTDTQYF

clone size: -
V gene: TRBV7-2
J gene: TRBJ2-2
D gene: TRBD1
CDR3 DNA: TGTGCCAGCAACGGGGGACAGGGGCCTACCGGGGAGCTGTTTTTT
CDR3 protein: CASNGGQGPTGELFF

clone size: -
V gene: TRBV2
J gene: TRBJ1-2
D gene: -
CDR3 DNA: TGTGCCAGCAGTTCACGGACATATGGCTACACCTTC
CDR3 protein: CASSSRTYGYTF

clone size: -
V gene: TRBV15
J gene: TRBJ2-1
D gene: TRBD1
CDR3 DNA: TGTGCCACCAGCACGAACCGACAGGGGCGCCTAGGGCAGTTCTTC
CDR3 protein: CATSTNRQGRLGQFF

clone size: -
V gene: TRBV6-5
J gene: TRBJ2-5
D gene: -
CDR3 DNA: TGTGCCAGCAGTTACTCGTCCGGGGCCGGGGGGACCCAGTACTTC
CDR3 protein: CASSYSSGAGGTQYF

clone size: -
V gene: TRBV25-1
J gene: TRBJ1-1
D gene: TRBD1
CDR3 DNA: TGTGCCAGCAGTGCGGGACAGCTGAACACTGAAGCTTTCTTT
CDR3 protein: CASSAGQLNTEAFF

clone size: -
V gene: TRBV19
J gene: TRBJ1-4
D gene: -
CDR3 DNA: TGTGCCAGTAGTATGGACAGACAACTAATGGAAAAACTGTTTTTT
CDR3 protein: CASSMDRQLMEKLFF

clone size: -
V gene: TRBV11-2
J gene: TRBJ2-7
D gene: -
CDR3 DNA: TGTGCCAGCAGCTTAGACGGACCCGGCGAGCAGTACTTC
CDR3 protein: CASSLDGPGEQYF

clone size: -
V gene: TRBV9
J gene: TRBJ2-5
D gene: -
CDR3 DNA: TGTGCCAGCAGCGTAGCTACTGGTAGAGAAGAGACCCAGTACTTC
CDR3 protein: CASSVATGREETQYF

clone size: -
V gene: TRBV29-1
J gene: TRBJ1-2
D gene: -
CDR3 DNA: TGCAGCGTTGAATATGGAACTAACTATGGCTACACCTTC
CDR3 protein: CSVEYGTNYGYTF

clone size: -
V gene: TRBV5-6
J gene: TRBJ1-1
D gene: -
CDR3 DNA: TGTGCCAGCAGCTTGTGGGGCGCCCCTGACACTGAAGCTTTCTTT
CDR3 protein: CASSLWGAPDTEAFF

clone size: -
V gene: TRBV4-1
J gene: TRBJ1-2
D gene: TRBD1
CDR3 DNA: TGCGCCAGCAGCCAGTCGCCAGGGGGCTCAATTTATGGCTACACCTTC
CDR3 protein: CASSQSPGGSIYGYTF

clone size: -
V gene: TRBV4-1
J gene: TRBJ1-2
D gene: -
CDR3 DNA: TGCGCCAGCAGCCTTTCGGACAGCATTAACTATGGCTACACCTTC
CDR3 protein: CASSLSDSINYGYTF

clone size: -
V gene: TRBV19
J gene: TRBJ2-1
D gene: TRBD1
CDR3 DNA: TGTGCCAGTAGTCCGAGGACCGGGACAGCCTACAATGAGCAGTTCTTC
CDR3 protein: CASSPRTGTAYNEQFF

clone size: -
V gene: TRBV13
J gene: TRBJ1-4
D gene: -
CDR3 DNA: TGTGCCAGCAGCCAAGGGCCGGGGGTACCTAATGAAAAACTGTTTTTT
CDR3 protein: CASSQGPGVPNEKLFF

clone size: -
V gene: TRBV2
J gene: TRBJ2-2
D gene: TRBD2
CDR3 DNA: TGTGCCAGCAGTACTAGCGGGGGGCTGAACACCGGGGAGCTGTTTTTT
CDR3 protein: CASSTSGGLNTGELFF

clone size: -
V gene: TRBV10-2
J gene: TRBJ1-1
D gene: -
CDR3 DNA: TGCGCCAGCAGTGAAGAGGGATGGGTTAAACCTGAAGCTTTCTTT
CDR3 protein: CASSEEGWVKPEAFF

clone size: -
V gene: TRBV19
J gene: TRBJ1-1
D gene: -
CDR3 DNA: TGTGCCAGTAGTATAAATGTGAACACTGAAGCTTTCTTT
CDR3 protein: CASSINVNTEAFF

clone size: -
V gene: TRBV7-6
J gene: TRBJ2-5
D gene: -
CDR3 DNA: TGTGCCACCCGGGTCGCCGAGGGCCCGTTCCAAGAGACCCAGTACTTC
CDR3 protein: CATRVAEGPFQETQYF

clone size: -
V gene: TRBV7-5
J gene: TRBJ2-7
D gene: -
CDR3 DNA: TGTGTCAGAAGCTTAGGATTAGGGACAGGGGTCTACGAGCAGTACTTC
CDR3 protein: CVRSLGLGTGVYEQYF

clone size: -
V gene: TRBV19
J gene: TRBJ2-7
D gene: TRBD1
CDR3 DNA: TGTGCCAGTAGTCCGGGCCCGGGACAGGGGTGGGGAATCGACGAGCAGTACTTC
CDR3 protein: CASSPGPGQGWGIDEQYF

clone size: -
V gene: TRBV7-2
J gene: TRBJ1-2
D gene: TRBD1
CDR3 DNA: TGTGCCAGCAGCTTAGACGGGACAGGGGGCGGCTATGGCTACACCTTC
CDR3 protein: CASSLDGTGGGYGYTF

clone size: -
V gene: TRBV4-3
J gene: TRBJ2-7
D gene: TRBD1
CDR3 DNA: TGCGCCAGCAGCCAAGGCCTCCACCGGGACAGGGGTTTCGACGAGCAGTACTTC
CDR3 protein: CASSQGLHRDRGFDEQYF

clone size: -
V gene: TRBV7-9
J gene: TRBJ2-4
D gene: -
CDR3 DNA: TGTGCCAGCAGCTGGACACTAGCCAAAAACATTCAGTACTTC
CDR3 protein: CASSWTLAKNIQYF

clone size: -
V gene: TRBV19
J gene: TRBJ2-7
D gene: -
CDR3 DNA: TGTGCCAGTAGTATGGGGCTTTCCTACGAGCAGTACTTC
CDR3 protein: CASSMGLSYEQYF

clone size: few
V gene: TRBV2
J gene: TRBJ2-5
D gene: TRBD1
CDR3 DNA: TGTGCCAGCAAGGGGGCTGGAGAGACCCAGTACTTC
CDR3 protein: CASKGAGETQYF

clone size: once
V gene: TRBV13
J gene: TRBJ1-2
D gene: -
CDR3 DNA: TGTGCCAGCAGCTCTCTGGACGGCTACTATGGCTACACCTTC
CDR3 protein: CASSSLDGYYGYTF

clone size: -
V gene: TRBV7-2
J gene: TRBJ2-7
D gene: -
CDR3 DNA: TGTGCCAGCAGCTTAGGAATCACTACCTACGAGCAGTACTTC
CDR3 protein: CASSLGITTYEQYF

clone size: -
V gene: TRBV19
J gene: TRBJ1-2
D gene: -
CDR3 DNA: TGTGCCAGTAGTATAAAGGAGGGCTATGGCTACACCTTC
CDR3 protein: CASSIKEGYGYTF

clone size: -
V gene: TRBV2
J gene: TRBJ2-1
D gene: -
CDR3 DNA: TGTGCCAGCCTGAGGGTCGGGTCCTACAATGAGCAGTTCTTC
CDR3 protein: CASLRVGSYNEQFF

clone size: -
V gene: TRBV27
J gene: TRBJ2-3
D gene: TRBD1
CDR3 DNA: TGTGCCAGCAGTTCGGACAGGGGGGATACGCAGTATTTT
CDR3 protein: CASSSDRGDTQYF

clone size: -
V gene: TRBV29-1
J gene: TRBJ2-7
D gene: -
CDR3 DNA: TGCAGCGTTGAAGAGCCCGGGGACTACGAGCAGTACTTC
CDR3 protein: CSVEEPGDYEQYF

clone size: -
V gene: TRBV5-6
J gene: TRBJ2-2
D gene: -
CDR3 DNA: TGTGCCAGCAGCTTGACAGGGATCACCGGGGAGCTGTTTTTT
CDR3 protein: CASSLTGITGELFF

clone size: -
V gene: TRBV30
J gene: TRBJ2-5
D gene: -
CDR3 DNA: TGTGCCTGCCACCGGGGAGGGGGGCCGTGGGAGACCCAGTACTTC
CDR3 protein: CACHRGGGPWETQYF

clone size: -
V gene: TRBV6-5
J gene: TRBJ2-7
D gene: TRBD1
CDR3 DNA: TGTGCCAGCAGTTCCGGGACAGGGGTCTACGAGCAGTACTTC
CDR3 protein: CASSSGTGVYEQYF

clone size: once
V gene: TRBV25-1
J gene: TRBJ2-3
D gene: TRBD2
CDR3 DNA: TGTGCCAGCAGTCCGATAGCGGGGGCCCCCACAGATACGCAGTATTTT
CDR3 protein: CASSPIAGAPTDTQYF

clone size: -
V gene: TRBV6-5
J gene: TRBJ2-7
D gene: -
CDR3 DNA: TGTGCCAGCAGTTACTCGTCGCGGGGCTCCTACGAGCAGTACTTC
CDR3 protein: CASSYSSRGSYEQYF

clone size: -
V gene: TRBV5-8
J gene: TRBJ1-1
D gene: TRBD1
CDR3 DNA: TGTGCCAGCAGTATAAAGGACAGGGGAAAGGAGCGAGCTTTCTTT
CDR3 protein: CASSIKDRGKERAFF

clone size: -
V gene: TRBV19
J gene: TRBJ1-5
D gene: TRBD1
CDR3 DNA: TGTGCCAGTAGGGCTAGCCGGGACAGAAATCAGCCCCAGCATTTT
CDR3 protein: CASRASRDRNQPQHF

clone size: -
V gene: TRBV5-4
J gene: TRBJ2-2
D gene: -
CDR3 DNA: TGTGCCAGCAGCCGCAAGGGGTGGGCCACCGGGGAGCTGTTTTTT
CDR3 protein: CASSRKGWATGELFF

clone size: -
V gene: TRBV4-3
J gene: TRBJ1-4
D gene: -
CDR3 DNA: TGCGCCAGCAGCCAAGATCGAATACGTAATGAAAAACTGTTTTTT
CDR3 protein: CASSQDRIRNEKLFF

clone size: once
V gene: TRBV11-3
J gene: TRBJ2-7
D gene: TRBD1
CDR3 DNA: TGTGCCAGCAGCCTCGGACAGGGGGCCTACGAGCAGTACTTC
CDR3 protein: CASSLGQGAYEQYF

clone size: -
V gene: TRBV18
J gene: TRBJ2-3
D gene: -
CDR3 DNA: TGTGCCAGCTCACCACTAGTCACAGAGCGGGCCACAGATACGCAGTATTTT
CDR3 protein: CASSPLVTERATDTQYF

clone size: once
V gene: TRBV19
J gene: TRBJ1-4
D gene: TRBD1
CDR3 DNA: TGTGCCAGCAGCACGACCCAACAGGGGCGGCATGAAAAACTGTTTTTT
CDR3 protein: CASSTTQQGRHEKLFF

clone size: -
V gene: TRBV10-3
J gene: TRBJ1-3
D gene: -
CDR3 DNA: TGTGCCATCAGTGGCGGGACGGATGGAAACACCATATATTTT
CDR3 protein: CAISGGTDGNTIYF

clone size: -
V gene: TRBV10-2
J gene: TRBJ2-1
D gene: TRBD2
CDR3 DNA: TGCGCCAGCAAACCCACAGCGGGGATTTACAATGAGCAGTTCTTC
CDR3 protein: CASKPTAGIYNEQFF

clone size: few
V gene: TRBV19
J gene: TRBJ2-6
D gene: -
CDR3 DNA: TGTGCCAGTAGTATATTGGAGACTGGGGCCAACGTCCTGACTTTC
CDR3 protein: CASSILETGANVLTF

clone size: -
V gene: TRBV29-1
J gene: TRBJ1-1
D gene: -
CDR3 DNA: TGCAGCGTCGGACACTCCAAGGGGTACACTGAAGCTTTCTTT
CDR3 protein: CSVGHSKGYTEAFF

clone size: once
V gene: TRBV5-4
J gene: TRBJ1-2
D gene: -
CDR3 DNA: TGTGCCAGCAGCTTGGGGCAGGGCCCCCCTCCGCTCTATGGCTACACCTTC
CDR3 protein: CASSLGQGPPPLYGYTF

clone size: -
V gene: TRBV15
J gene: TRBJ2-7
D gene: -
CDR3 DNA: TGTGCCACCAGCGGAGACGTGGGGAGGGAGCAGTACTTC
CDR3 protein: CATSGDVGREQYF

clone size: -
V gene: TRBV4-1
J gene: TRBJ2-5
D gene: -
CDR3 DNA: TGCGCCAGCAGCCAAGATAATAACAGGGTGGGGGAGACCCAGTACTTC
CDR3 protein: CASSQDNNRVGETQYF

clone size: -
V gene: TRBV6-6
J gene: TRBJ2-5
D gene: TRBD2
CDR3 DNA: TGTGCCACCGAGGCGGGAGCCCATCAAGAGACCCAGTACTTC
CDR3 protein: CATEAGAHQETQYF

clone size: -
V gene: TRBV5-5
J gene: TRBJ2-1
D gene: -
CDR3 DNA: TGTGCCAGCAGCTTTCGGCGCGGGTTGACCGGGGACTCCTACAATGAGCAGTTCTTC
CDR3 protein: CASSFRRGLTGDSYNEQFF

clone size: -
V gene: TRBV9
J gene: TRBJ1-3
D gene: -
CDR3 DNA: TGTGCCAGCAGCGTAGAGCAGGGTCATGGAAACACCATATATTTT
CDR3 protein: CASSVEQGHGNTIYF

clone size: -
V gene: TRBV7-6
J gene: TRBJ2-7
D gene: -
CDR3 DNA: TGTGCCAGCAGCTTAGGGCCGTCGGGCTTCTACGAGCAGTACTTC
CDR3 protein: CASSLGPSGFYEQYF